The sequence of this T cell receptor beta chain was determined in a study of cytomegalovirus exposure and HLA in healthy donors. Study-level information: Unique TCR beta sequences numbering some 120 million came from about 179 million T cells in an earlier analysis.

General observations from the study: Both high specificity and high sensitivity reportedly marked the classifier's diagnosis of cytomegalovirus status. Cytomegalovirus association was listed for around 180 TCR beta chains. Of the V segments, some could not be distinguished, including TRBV6-2 and TRBV6-3, and were excluded.

After removal of 0 bases from V and 3 bases from J, the junction contained 5 bases not matched to a gene. The CDR3 has 17 residues. Germline V gives CDR1 LGHNA, CDR2 YSLEER. Of note for this clone: Its cognate antigen is unknown.

PCR employed 60 Vbeta and 13 Jbeta primers. Clones were read by immunoSEQ multiplex PCR, and TCRdb kept only the in-frame ones, dropping some. The sample lists 240,000 or so clones, more than 75% seen once, with over 5% in the top ten. The genes are TRBV4-3 and TRBJ2-2; 9 bases map to TRBD2. Input material: PBMCs. This clonotype was sampled from a woman between 40 and 55 years old in good health and CMV-seropositive. In nucleotides, the CDR3 is TGCGCCAGCAGCCAAGAGAGGGTAGCGGGGGACACCGGGGAGCTGTTTTTT. Its translation: CASSQERVAGDTGELFF.